This TCR beta chain was recovered during a study of cytomegalovirus exposure and HLA in healthy donors. Study observations and caveats: Prior analysis indicated that the majority of TCR beta V segments exhibited productivity approximately 87% or approximately 30% of the time. The only immune exposure information that was available was CMV serostatus. In a later analysis, productive TCRs from donors in an Asian-associated ancestry cluster reportedly carried fewer N-insertions than the cohort mean. Later analysis identified several of the most significant clusters that appeared linked to common viral pathogens.

PCR involved 60 Vbeta and 13 Jbeta primers. Generated by immunoSEQ multiplex PCR, the TCRdb table keeps only in-frame clones and is missing some. The sample lists under 200,000 clones; about four fifths were seen once. Remarks on this clone: Its specificity is unknown.

The V segment lost 1 base and the J segment 2 bases; nucleotides outside the gene matches: 3. This CDR3 region has 15 residues. Germline V gene data show CDR1 as LNHNV and CDR2 as YYDKDF (reference sequence). Material: PBMCs. The gene calls are TRBV15 and TRBJ1-2; TRBD1 agrees at 8 bases. The clonotype was recovered from a woman in her 30s in good health and CMV-seropositive. In DNA form, the CDR3 reads TGTGCCACCAGCAGAGTCGACAGGGGAAACTATGGCTACACCTTC. This gives the protein CATSRVDRGNYGYTF.